These 15 T cell receptor beta chains share one sample of origin, sequenced in a study of control samples from healthy donors and cancer patients. Generated by immunoSEQ multiplex PCR, the TCRdb table keeps only in-frame clones and is missing some. The repertoire holds 70,000 to 85,000 clones, with around 83% as singletons. Sequencing input: PBMCs. The receptors here all came from a man aged 55 to 69 with head and neck cancer.

The V call is TRBV2, the J call TRBJ2-7, with 9 nucleotides matching TRBD1. After removal of 7 bases from V and 2 bases from J, the junction contained 6 bases not matched to a gene. The CDR3 length is 14 residues. The germline gives CDR1 SNHLY, CDR2 FYNNEI. The CDR3 reads CASIRTGEAYEQYF. The CDR3 DNA reads as TGTGCCAGCATTAGGACAGGGGAGGCCTACGAGCAGTACTTC.

The V and J genes are TRBV6-5 and TRBJ2-3; 7 bases are a match to TRBD2. The V gene's germline CDR1 is MNHEY and CDR2 SVGAGI. This CDR3 has 16 residues. The J segment lost 2 bases and the V segment lost 0 bases, leaving 5 bases of the junction unmatched. This chain's CDR3 is CASSYSASGYTDTQYF. The CDR3 DNA follows: TGTGCCAGCAGTTACTCTGCTAGCGGTTACACAGATACGCAGTATTTT.

The chain carries TRBV7-6 and TRBJ1-3; D is unresolved. The CDR3 sequence is 15 residues long. Germline loops: CDR1 SGHVS, CDR2 FNYEAQ. V was cut by 4 bases and J by 3 bases, with 13 bases left in between. The CDR3 sequence: CASSSWAARGNTIYF. The CDR3 nucleotides are TGTGCCAGCAGCTCCTGGGCCGCCCGTGGAAACACCATATATTTT.

V gene TRBV20-1 combines with J gene TRBJ2-7; D might be TRBD1 (6 bases). This CDR3 region has 11 residues. Trimming stripped 3 bases from V and 8 bases from J, with 11 bases between. Germline CDR1 and CDR2: DFQATT and SNEGSKA (reference sequence). CDR3 coding DNA: TGCAGTGCTAGGGCAGGGGAGAAGCAGTACTTC. This codes for CSARAGEKQYF.

This clone was found a few times. J is TRBJ2-3 and V is TRBV7-9; TRBD2 aligns across 13 bases. V lost 3 bases and J lost 4; bases outside the gene matches: 1. In germline, CDR1 is SEHNR, CDR2 FQNEAQ (reference sequence). This CDR3 contains 15 residues. CDR3 loop: CASSFGTSGADTQYF. The CDR3 nucleotides are TGTGCCAGCAGCTTCGGGACTAGCGGGGCAGATACGCAGTATTTT.

On this clone itself: Other DNA sequences in the sample encode the same CDR3. The chain combines TRBV28 with TRBJ1-4; 7 bases map to TRBD1. The CDR3 is 15 residues long. Germline V gene sequence: CDR1 MDHEN, CDR2 SYDVKM. V shed 2 bases and J 5 bases; nucleotides not matched to a gene: 5. CDR3 DNA sequence: TGTGCCAGCAGTTTAGGGGGACAGCCGAATGAAAAACTGTTTTTT. Its protein is CASSLGGQPNEKLFF.

The rearrangement links TRBV28 to TRBJ1-4; 7 bases match TRBD1. V was clipped by 6 bases and J by 8 bases; unmatched bases: 12. This CDR3 has 15 amino acids. The germline CDR1 and CDR2 sequences are MDHEN and SYDVKM. CDR3 DNA: TGTGCCAGCAGGCCAAACAGGGGATGGGGCGAAAAACTGTTTTTT. As protein: CASRPNRGWGEKLFF.

Of note for this clone: A junction boundary mismatches the germline segment, possibly from a read error. This rearrangement joins TRBV15 to TRBJ2-7, with 11 positions matching TRBD1. The CDR3 is 15 amino acids. CDR1 is LNHNV and CDR2 is YYDKDF in the germline V gene (reference sequence). CDR3 nucleotide sequence: TGTGCCACCAGCAGAAGGACAGGGGGCTCCCACGAGCAGTACTTC. It yields the protein CATSRRTGGSHEQYF.

The chain uses TRBV5-1 and TRBJ1-1, with D possibly being TRBD1 (6 bases). This CDR3 has 17 residues. CDR1 and CDR2 from the germline V gene are SGHRS and YFSETQ. V was shortened by 4 bases and J by 3 bases, with 22 bases between the two germline ends. The chain's CDR3 is CASSTGTGRRGDTEAFF. CDR3 DNA: TGCGCCAGCAGCACCGGTACAGGGAGAAGAGGTGACACTGAAGCTTTCTTT.

The rearrangement joins TRBV5-1 to TRBJ2-5; D not resolved. Germline V gene data show CDR1 as SGHRS and CDR2 as YFSETQ. The CDR3 consists of 15 residues. The germline V and J ends were trimmed by 0 bases and 1 base, with 10 bases remaining between them. In DNA, the CDR3 is TGCGCCAGCAGCTTGGACCCCACTTTCCAAGAGACCCAGTACTTC. Protein product: CASSLDPTFQETQYF.

The chain recombines TRBV5-5 with TRBJ1-2, with 7 bases matching TRBD1. With 0 bases clipped from V and 4 bases from J, the junction kept 3 bases outside the gene matches. The CDR3 contains 14 residues. Germline V CDR1 and CDR2: SGHKS, YYEKEE (reference sequence). The CDR3 is CASSLAGTAYGYTF. Written as DNA, the CDR3 is TGTGCCAGCAGCTTGGCTGGGACAGCCTATGGCTACACCTTC. The full variable domain, rest sourced from reference TRBV5-5 and TRBJ1-2, is DAGVTQSPTHLIKTRGQQVTLRCSPISGHKSVSWYQQVLGQGPQFIFQYYEKEERGRGNFPDRFSARQFPNYSSELNVNALLLGDSALYLCASSLAGTAYGYTFGSGTRLTVV.

The chain recombines TRBV11-2 with TRBJ1-2; D is uncertain. The V gene's germline CDR1 is SGHAT and CDR2 FQNNGV. CDR3 length: 14 amino acids. Deletions cut 1 base from V and 7 bases from J, with 13 bases between. The CDR3 spells CASSLVSGRGGYTF. Written as DNA, the CDR3 is TGTGCCAGCAGCTTAGTGTCAGGACGGGGTGGCTACACCTTC.

The V and J genes are TRBV19 and TRBJ1-1; no definite D call. The V end lost 9 bases, the J end lost 5 bases, and 10 bases lay between the germline ends. Per the germline V gene, CDR1 is LNHDA and CDR2 is SQIVND (reference sequence). The CDR3 length is 11 residues. The CDR3 DNA is TGTGCCAGCAGCCGGTGGACTGAAGCTTTCTTT. It is translated as CASSRWTEAFF.

V is TRBV5-5 and J is TRBJ1-4; TRBD1 is a possible D gene (6 bases). Germline V gives CDR1 SGHKS, CDR2 YYEKEE (reference sequence). The CDR3 contains 15 residues. The ends were cut back, 3 bases at V and 5 bases at J, with 14 bases in the middle. CDR3 in DNA: TGTGCCAGCAGCTCCACGCCAGGGGCAAATGAAAAACTGTTTTTT. Amino acid sequence: CASSSTPGANEKLFF. The full variable domain, its missing parts supplied by reference TRBV5-5 and TRBJ1-4, is DAGVTQSPTHLIKTRGQQVTLRCSPISGHKSVSWYQQVLGQGPQFIFQYYEKEERGRGNFPDRFSARQFPNYSSELNVNALLLGDSALYLCASSSTPGANEKLFFGSGTQLSVL.

This rearrangement joins TRBV4-1 to TRBJ1-4, with TRBD1 matching over 9 bases. Germline CDR1 MGHRA, CDR2 YSYEKL. CDR3 length equals 15 residues. J gave up 11 bases and V 0 bases, and 7 bases lay outside the gene matches. DNA for the CDR3: TGCGCCAGCAGCCAAGATCCCGGGACAGGGAACAAACTGTTTTTT. Translating gives CASSQDPGTGNKLFF.